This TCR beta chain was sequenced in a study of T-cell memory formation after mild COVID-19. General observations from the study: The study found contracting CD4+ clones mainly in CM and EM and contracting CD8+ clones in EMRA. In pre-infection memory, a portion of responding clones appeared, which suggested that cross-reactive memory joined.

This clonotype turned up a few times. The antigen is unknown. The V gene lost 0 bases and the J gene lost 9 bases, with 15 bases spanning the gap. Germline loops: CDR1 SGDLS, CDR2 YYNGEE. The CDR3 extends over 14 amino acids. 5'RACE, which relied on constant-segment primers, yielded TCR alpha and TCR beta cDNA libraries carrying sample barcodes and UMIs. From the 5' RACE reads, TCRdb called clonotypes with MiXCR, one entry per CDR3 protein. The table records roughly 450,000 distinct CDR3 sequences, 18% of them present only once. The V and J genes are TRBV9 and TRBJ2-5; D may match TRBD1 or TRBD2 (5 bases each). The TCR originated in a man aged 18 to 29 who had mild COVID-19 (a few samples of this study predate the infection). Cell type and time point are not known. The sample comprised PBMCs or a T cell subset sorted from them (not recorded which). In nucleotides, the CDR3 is TGTGCCAGCAGCGTAGACGCGCCGGGGCGGGCCCAGTACTTC. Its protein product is CASSVDAPGRAQYF.